These 3 T cell receptor beta chains were all obtained from the same sample, sequenced in a study of memory CD4+ T cells and cytomegalovirus serostatus. The protocol was immunoSEQ multiplex PCR, while the TCRdb copy is restricted to in-frame clones and leaves out a portion. The sample carries about 50,000 clones, 82% recorded once. The sort gate was single viable CD3+CD4+CD8-CD45RO+ cells for memory CD4+ T cells. Sequencing was performed on memory CD4+ T cells from blood. The receptors originated from an adult in good health and CMV-seronegative.

V is TRBV5-1 and J is TRBJ2-5, with D maybe TRBD2 (6 bases). In germline, CDR1 is SGHRS, CDR2 YFSETQ. This CDR3 has 12 residues. Trimming removed 9 bases at V and 5 bases at J, with 14 bases between. CDR3: CATSAEGETQYF. The CDR3 DNA reads as TGCGCCACCTCAGCGGAGGGGGAGACCCAGTACTTC. Together with reference TRBV5-1 and TRBJ2-5, the CDR3 gives the full variable domain: KAGVTQTPRYLIKTRGQQVTLSCSPISGHRSVSWYQQTPGQGLQFLFEYFSETQRNKGNFPGRFSGRQFSNSRSEMNVSTLELGDSALYLCATSAEGETQYFGPGTRLLVL.

This clone was picked up a small number of times. The chain recombines TRBV7-2 with TRBJ1-5; no firm D call. The V end was cut by 2 bases, the J end by 5 bases, with 13 bases between. Germline CDR1 SGHTA, CDR2 FQGNSA. This CDR3 contains 15 residues. CDR3 sequence reads: CASSLNGERHQPQHF. The CDR3 bases are TGTGCCAGCAGCTTAAACGGAGAAAGACATCAGCCCCAGCATTTT.

This clone was observed once. The chain uses TRBV19 and TRBJ1-1; weak D call: TRBD1 (6 bases). This CDR3 comprises 14 residues. The germline V and J ends were trimmed by 7 bases and 1 base, with 13 bases remaining between them. Germline assignment: CDR1 LNHDA and CDR2 SQIVND (reference sequence). The CDR3 bases are TGTGCCAGTAACGATGGGGGGGCGAACACTGAAGCTTTCTTT. It specifies CASNDGGANTEAFF.